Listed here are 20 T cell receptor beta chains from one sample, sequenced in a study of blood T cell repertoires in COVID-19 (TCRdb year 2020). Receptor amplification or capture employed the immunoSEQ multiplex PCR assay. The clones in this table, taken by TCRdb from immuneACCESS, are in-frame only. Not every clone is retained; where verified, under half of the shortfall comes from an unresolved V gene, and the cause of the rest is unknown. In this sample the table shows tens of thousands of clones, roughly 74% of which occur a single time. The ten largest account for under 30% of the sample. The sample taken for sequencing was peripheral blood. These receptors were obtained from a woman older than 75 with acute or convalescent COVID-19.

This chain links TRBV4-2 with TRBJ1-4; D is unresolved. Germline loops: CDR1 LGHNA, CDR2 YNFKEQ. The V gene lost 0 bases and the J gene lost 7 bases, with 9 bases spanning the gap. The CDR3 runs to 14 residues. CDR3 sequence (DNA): TGTGCCAGCAGCCAAGAGAGGGTAGGTGAAAAACTGTTTTTT. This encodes CASSQERVGEKLFF.

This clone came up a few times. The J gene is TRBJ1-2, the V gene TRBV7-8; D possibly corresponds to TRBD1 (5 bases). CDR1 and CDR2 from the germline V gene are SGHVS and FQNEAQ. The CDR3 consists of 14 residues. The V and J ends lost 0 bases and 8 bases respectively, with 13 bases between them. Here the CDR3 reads CASSLAVQVSGYTF. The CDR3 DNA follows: TGTGCCAGCAGCTTAGCAGTACAGGTGTCCGGCTACACCTTC.

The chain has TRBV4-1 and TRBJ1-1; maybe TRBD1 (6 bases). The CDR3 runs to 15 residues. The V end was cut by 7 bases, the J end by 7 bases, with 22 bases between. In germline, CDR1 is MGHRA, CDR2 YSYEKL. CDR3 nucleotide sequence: TGCGCCAGCACCTTAGTAAACACAGGGTCATTTGAAGCTTTCTTT. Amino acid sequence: CASTLVNTGSFEAFF.

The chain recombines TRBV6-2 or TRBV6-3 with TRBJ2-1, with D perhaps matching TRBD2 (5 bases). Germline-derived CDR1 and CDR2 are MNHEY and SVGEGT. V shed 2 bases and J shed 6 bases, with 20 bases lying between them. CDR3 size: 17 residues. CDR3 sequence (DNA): TGTGCCAGCAGTTACCCCGTCTCTAGAGGGCGAATCAATGAGCAGTTCTTC. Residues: CASSYPVSRGRINEQFF.

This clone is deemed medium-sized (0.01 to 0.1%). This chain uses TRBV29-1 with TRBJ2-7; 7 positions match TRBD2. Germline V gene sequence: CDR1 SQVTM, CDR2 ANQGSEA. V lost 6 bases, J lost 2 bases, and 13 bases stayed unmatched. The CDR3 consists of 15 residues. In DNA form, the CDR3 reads TGCAGCGTCCAGACGCCGGGACTACGGACCTACGAGCAGTACTTC. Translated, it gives CSVQTPGLRTYEQYF.

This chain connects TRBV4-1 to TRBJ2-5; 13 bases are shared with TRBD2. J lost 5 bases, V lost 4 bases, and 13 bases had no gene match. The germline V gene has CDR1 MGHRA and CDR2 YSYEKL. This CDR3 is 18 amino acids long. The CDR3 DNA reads TGCGCCAGCAGCCCCCGGCCCCGACTAGCGGGAGGCTGGGAGACCCAGTACTTC. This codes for CASSPRPRLAGGWETQYF.

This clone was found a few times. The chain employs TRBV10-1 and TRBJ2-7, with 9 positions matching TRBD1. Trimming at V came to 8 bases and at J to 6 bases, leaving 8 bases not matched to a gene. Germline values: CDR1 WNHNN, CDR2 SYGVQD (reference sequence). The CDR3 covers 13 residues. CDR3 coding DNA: TGCGCCAGCGGCCCGACAGGGGGAAGCGAGCAGTACTTC. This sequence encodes CASGPTGGSEQYF.

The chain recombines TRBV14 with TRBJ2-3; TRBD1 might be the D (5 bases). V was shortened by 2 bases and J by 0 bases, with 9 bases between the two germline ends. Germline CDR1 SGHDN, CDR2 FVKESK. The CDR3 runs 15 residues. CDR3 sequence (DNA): TGTGCCAGCAGCCAATACGACAGTAGCACAGATACGCAGTATTTT. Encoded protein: CASSQYDSSTDTQYF.

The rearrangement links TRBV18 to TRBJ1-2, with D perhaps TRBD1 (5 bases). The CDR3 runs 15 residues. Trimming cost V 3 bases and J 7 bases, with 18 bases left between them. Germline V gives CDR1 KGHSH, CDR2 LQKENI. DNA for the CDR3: TGTGCCAGCTCACCTATGGATGGCAGGGCGGCTGGCTACACCTTC. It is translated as CASSPMDGRAAGYTF.

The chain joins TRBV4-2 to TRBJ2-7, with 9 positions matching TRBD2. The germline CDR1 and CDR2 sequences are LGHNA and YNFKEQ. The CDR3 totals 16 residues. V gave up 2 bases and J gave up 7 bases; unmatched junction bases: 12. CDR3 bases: TGTGCCAGCAGCCAAACCCCCGCGGGAGGGTCTGAAGAGCAGTACTTC. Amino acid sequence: CASSQTPAGGSEEQYF.

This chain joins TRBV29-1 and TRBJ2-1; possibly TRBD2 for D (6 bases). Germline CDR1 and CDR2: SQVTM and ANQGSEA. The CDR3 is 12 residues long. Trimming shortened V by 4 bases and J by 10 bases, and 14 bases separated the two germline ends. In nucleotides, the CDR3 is TGCAGCGTTGGCATGACTAGGGGAGAGCAGTTCTTC. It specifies CSVGMTRGEQFF.

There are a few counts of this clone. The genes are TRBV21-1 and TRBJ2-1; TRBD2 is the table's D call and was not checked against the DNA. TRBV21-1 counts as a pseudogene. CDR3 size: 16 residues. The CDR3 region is CASSSMFSGSDNEQFF. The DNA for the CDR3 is TGTGCCAGCAGCAGTATGTTTAGCGGAAGCGACAATGAGCAGTTCTTC.

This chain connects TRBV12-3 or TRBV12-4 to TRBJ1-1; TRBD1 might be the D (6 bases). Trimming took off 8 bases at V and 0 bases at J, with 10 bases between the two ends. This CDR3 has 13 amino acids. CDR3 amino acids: CASCGQMNTEAFF. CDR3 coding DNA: TGTGCCAGCTGCGGACAGATGAACACTGAAGCTTTCTTT.

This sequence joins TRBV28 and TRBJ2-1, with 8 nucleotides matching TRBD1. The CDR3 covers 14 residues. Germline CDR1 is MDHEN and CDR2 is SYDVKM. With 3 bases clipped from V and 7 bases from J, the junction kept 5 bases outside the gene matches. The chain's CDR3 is CASSFVQGANEQFF. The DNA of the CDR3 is TGTGCCAGCAGTTTTGTCCAGGGGGCGAATGAGCAGTTCTTC.

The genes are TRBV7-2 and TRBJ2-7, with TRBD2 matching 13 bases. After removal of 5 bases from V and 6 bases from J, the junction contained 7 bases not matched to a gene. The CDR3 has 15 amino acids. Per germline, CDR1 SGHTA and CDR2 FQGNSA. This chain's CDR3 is CASSGRTSGSLEQYF. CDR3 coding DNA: TGTGCCAGCAGCGGGCGGACTAGCGGGAGCCTCGAGCAGTACTTC. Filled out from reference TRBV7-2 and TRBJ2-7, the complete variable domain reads GAGVSQSPSNKVTEKGKDVELRCDPISGHTALYWYRQSLGQGLEFLIYFQGNSAPDKSGLPSDRFSAERTGGSVSTLTIQRTQQEDSAVYLCASSGRTSGSLEQYFGPGTRLTVT.

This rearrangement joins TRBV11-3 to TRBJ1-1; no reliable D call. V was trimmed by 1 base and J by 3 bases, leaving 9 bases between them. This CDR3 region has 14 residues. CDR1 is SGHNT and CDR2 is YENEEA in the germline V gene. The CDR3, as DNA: TGTGCCAGCAGCTTAGTTAGAGGAGACACTGAAGCTTTCTTT. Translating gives CASSLVRGDTEAFF.

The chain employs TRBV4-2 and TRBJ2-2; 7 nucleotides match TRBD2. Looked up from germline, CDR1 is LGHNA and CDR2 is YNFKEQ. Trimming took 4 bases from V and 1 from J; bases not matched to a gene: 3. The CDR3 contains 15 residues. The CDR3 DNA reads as TGTGCCAGCAGCCTGGGACTACAGAACACCGGGGAGCTGTTTTTT. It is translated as CASSLGLQNTGELFF.

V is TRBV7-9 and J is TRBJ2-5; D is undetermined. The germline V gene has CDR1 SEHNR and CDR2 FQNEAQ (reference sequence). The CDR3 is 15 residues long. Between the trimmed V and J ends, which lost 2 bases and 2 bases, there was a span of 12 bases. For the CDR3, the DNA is TGTGCCAGCAGCTTATCTTCGGGTCTTCAAGAGACCCAGTACTTC. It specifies CASSLSSGLQETQYF.

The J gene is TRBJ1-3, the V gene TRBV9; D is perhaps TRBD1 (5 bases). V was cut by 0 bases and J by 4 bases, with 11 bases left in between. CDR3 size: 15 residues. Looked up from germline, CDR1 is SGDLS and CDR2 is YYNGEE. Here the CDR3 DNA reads TGTGCCAGCAGCGTAGGGCAGGGTGGCGGAAACACCATATATTTT. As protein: CASSVGQGGGNTIYF.

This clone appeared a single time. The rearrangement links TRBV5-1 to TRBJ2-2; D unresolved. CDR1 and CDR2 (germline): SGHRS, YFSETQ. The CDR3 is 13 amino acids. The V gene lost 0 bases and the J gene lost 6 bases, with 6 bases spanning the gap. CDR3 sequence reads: CASSLDSSGELFF. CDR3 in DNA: TGCGCCAGCAGCTTGGACTCCTCCGGGGAGCTGTTTTTT.